This TCR beta chain was observed in a study of identical twins. TCRdb itself ran the 5' RACE reads through MiXCR, one entry per CDR3 protein. Here the sample spans 690,000 or so distinct CDR3 sequences, 8.5% to 9% being singletons. The CDR3 has 16 amino acids. Trimming removed 1 base from V and 0 bases from J, with 11 bases in between. Germline V lookup: CDR1 LGHNA, CDR2 YSLEER. Every donor was a healthy Caucasian. This sample also belongs to another study, concerning yellow fever vaccine responses in identical twins.

The chain couples TRBV4-3 to TRBJ2-3; D possibly corresponds to TRBD2 (6 bases). Sequencing used PBMCs. This receptor was taken from a woman in her late teens or twenties in good health. The CDR3 coding sequence is TGCGCCAGCAGCCAAGGGGGGGAGCCTAGCACAGATACGCAGTATTTT. It specifies CASSQGGEPSTDTQYF.